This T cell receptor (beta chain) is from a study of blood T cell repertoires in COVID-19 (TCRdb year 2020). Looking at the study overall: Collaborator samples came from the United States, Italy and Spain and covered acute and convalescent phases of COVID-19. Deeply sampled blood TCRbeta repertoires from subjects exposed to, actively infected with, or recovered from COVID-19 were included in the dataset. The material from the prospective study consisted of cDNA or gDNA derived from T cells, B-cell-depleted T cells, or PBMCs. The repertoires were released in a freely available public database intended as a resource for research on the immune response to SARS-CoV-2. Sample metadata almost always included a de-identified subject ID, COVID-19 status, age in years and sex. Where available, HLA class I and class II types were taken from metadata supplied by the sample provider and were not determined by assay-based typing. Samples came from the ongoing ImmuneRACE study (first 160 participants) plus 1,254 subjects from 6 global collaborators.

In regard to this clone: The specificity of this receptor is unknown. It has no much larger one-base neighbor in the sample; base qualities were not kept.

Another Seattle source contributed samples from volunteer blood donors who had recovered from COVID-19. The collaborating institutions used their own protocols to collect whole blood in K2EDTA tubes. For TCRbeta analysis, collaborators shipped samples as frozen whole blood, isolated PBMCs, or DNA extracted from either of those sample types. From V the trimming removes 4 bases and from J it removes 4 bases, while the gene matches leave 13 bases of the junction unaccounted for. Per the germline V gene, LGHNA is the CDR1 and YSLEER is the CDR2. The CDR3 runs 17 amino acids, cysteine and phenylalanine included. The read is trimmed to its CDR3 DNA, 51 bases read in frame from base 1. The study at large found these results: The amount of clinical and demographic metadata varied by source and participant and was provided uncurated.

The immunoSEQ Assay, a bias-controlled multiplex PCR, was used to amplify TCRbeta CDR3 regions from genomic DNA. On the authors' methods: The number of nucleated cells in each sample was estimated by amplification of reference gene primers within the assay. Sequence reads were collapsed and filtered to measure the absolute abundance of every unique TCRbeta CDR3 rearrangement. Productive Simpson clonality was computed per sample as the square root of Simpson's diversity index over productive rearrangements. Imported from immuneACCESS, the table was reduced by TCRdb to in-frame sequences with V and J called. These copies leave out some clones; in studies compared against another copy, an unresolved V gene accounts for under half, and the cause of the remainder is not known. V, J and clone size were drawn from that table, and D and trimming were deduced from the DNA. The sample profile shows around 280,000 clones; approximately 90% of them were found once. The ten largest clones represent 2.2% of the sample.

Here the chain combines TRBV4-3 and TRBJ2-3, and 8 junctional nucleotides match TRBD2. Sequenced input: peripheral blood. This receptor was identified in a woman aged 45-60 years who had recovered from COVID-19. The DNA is TGCGCCAGCAGCCCCCGAGTGACGGGGGGGCCTTCAGATACGCAGTATTTT. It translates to CASSPRVTGGPSDTQYF.